Shown below are 9 T cell receptor beta chains from a single sample sequenced in a study of read filtering for tumor transcriptome and immune sequencing. The library was built from roughly 400 ng RNA with molecular barcoded adaptors for alpha/delta and beta/gamma chains. Via MiXCR, TCRdb re-called the reads, giving one row per CDR3 protein. The sample has tens of thousands of distinct CDR3 sequences; approximately 15% are singletons. The sample consisted of a population of CD138-negative cells sorted from bone marrow. Source of these receptors: a donor older than 35 with multiple myeloma.

This clonotype was seen a few times. The chain links TRBV11-3 to TRBJ2-2, with D possibly TRBD2 on 5 matching bases. This CDR3 spans 15 amino acids. The V and J ends lost 6 bases and 4 bases respectively, with 15 bases between them. CDR1 is SGHNT and CDR2 is YENEEA in the germline V gene. The CDR3 loop reads CASRSYFRGTGELFF. In DNA, the CDR3 is TGTGCCAGCAGAAGTTACTTCCGGGGCACCGGGGAGCTGTTTTTT.

This clonotype was seen ten or more times. The chain links TRBV5-1 to TRBJ1-1; 7 positions match TRBD1. J lost 1 base, V lost 4 bases, and 4 bases had no gene match. Germline V gene data show CDR1 as SGHRS and CDR2 as YFSETQ. The CDR3 extends over 14 amino acids. CDR3 sequence: CASSQGTANTEAFF. The CDR3 bases are TGCGCCAGCAGCCAAGGGACAGCGAACACTGAAGCTTTCTTT.

Note on this clonotype: This may be a read error: a much more frequent sequence differs by one nucleotide. V usage is TRBV10-1 and J usage is TRBJ2-3; D possibly corresponds to TRBD1 (5 bases). The CDR3 contains 16 residues. The V and J ends lost 3 bases and 1 base respectively, with 14 bases between them. Germline assignment: CDR1 WNHNN and CDR2 SYGVQD (reference sequence). CDR3 DNA sequence: TGCGCCAGCAGTGAATCTCTGACAGCTTGCACAGATACGCAGTATTTT. This codes for CASSESLTACTDTQYF.

This clonotype was recorded many times. The chain uses TRBV19 and TRBJ1-5; maybe TRBD1 (6 bases). Trimming removed 6 bases at V and 5 bases at J, with 11 bases between. Per germline, CDR1 LNHDA and CDR2 SQIVND (reference sequence). This CDR3 has 13 amino acids. The CDR3 loop is CASRKQGYQPQHF. CDR3 bases: TGTGCCAGTAGAAAACAGGGCTATCAGCCCCAGCATTTT.

At least ten counts were recorded for this clonotype. The V call is TRBV20-1, the J call TRBJ2-1, with D tentatively TRBD2 (6 bases). Germline CDR1 reads DFQATT; CDR2 reads SNEGSKA (reference sequence). The CDR3 extends over 13 amino acids. The V and J ends lost 4 bases and 1 base respectively, with 8 bases between them. CDR3 coding DNA: TGCAGTGCTACACGGGAGTCCTACAATGAGCAGTTCTTC. The encoded protein is CSATRESYNEQFF.

This clonotype has just a few counts. A read error may explain this, as a much larger clone is one base away. The chain joins TRBV29-1 to TRBJ2-3; maybe TRBD1 (5 bases). The CDR3 consists of 13 residues. Between the trimmed V and J ends, which lost 4 bases and 1 base, there was a span of 9 bases. CDR1 and CDR2 (germline): SQVTM, ANQGSEA. DNA for the CDR3: TGCAGCGTTGGCGGCAGGGGCACAGATACGCAGTATTTT. Protein: CSVGGRGTDTQYF.

This clonotype has ten or more counts. The chain recombines TRBV27 with TRBJ2-7; D is unresolved. Between the trimmed V and J ends, which lost 6 bases and 3 bases, there was a span of 12 bases. CDR1 and CDR2 from the germline V gene are MNHEY and SMNVEV (reference sequence). This CDR3 spans 13 amino acids. CDR3 sequence: CASRPGLHYEQYF. CDR3 in DNA: TGTGCCAGCAGGCCCGGATTGCACTACGAGCAGTACTTC.

In this sample, this clonotype turned up many times. The chain has TRBV4-2 and TRBJ2-1; 8 bases align to TRBD1. The J segment lost 8 bases and the V segment lost 4 bases, leaving 10 bases of the junction unmatched. There are 15 residues in the CDR3. The V gene's germline CDR1 is LGHNA and CDR2 YNFKEQ. The CDR3, as DNA: TGTGCCAGCAGCCCTCCGACAGGGGATTTGGATGAGCAGTTCTTC. Encoded protein: CASSPPTGDLDEQFF.

The table lists this clonotype with many counts. The rearrangement links TRBV7-2 to TRBJ2-3; TRBD2 might be the D (5 bases). This CDR3 comprises 15 residues. V lost 1 base, J lost 4 bases, and 12 bases lay in between. CDR1 and CDR2 from the germline V gene are SGHTA and FQGNSA. CDR3 amino acids: CASSLESGLPDTQYF. The DNA of the CDR3 is TGTGCCAGCAGCTTAGAGTCGGGATTACCAGATACGCAGTATTTT.